These T cell receptor beta chains were read from a single sample in a study of T cells in tuberculosis. Sequencing was performed with immunoSEQ multiplex PCR; in TCRdb, only in-frame clones are kept and a portion is missing. The data contain tens of thousands of clones, around 92% of them seen just once; the ten biggest clones take up 12%. Specimen: PBMCs. The receptor set was obtained from a donor aged 10-29 years with latent tuberculosis or without tuberculosis infection. Some clones in this sample may be carry-over from other donors' samples. Both conserved end residues are part of each CDR3. A D gene is named only where the DNA matches it firmly. Size is stated for part of the rows, as once, few or many counts, or as a class when the clone is expanded.

V gene: TRBV5-8
J gene: TRBJ1-5
D gene: NA
clone size: NA
CDR3 DNA: TGTGCCAGCAGCTTGAGGCGGATCAATCAGCCCCAGCATTTT
CDR3 protein: CASSLRRINQPQHF

V gene: TRBV5-4
J gene: TRBJ2-7
D gene: NA
clone size: NA
CDR3 DNA: TGTGCCAGCAGCTTTACAGGAACCTACGAGCAGTACTTC
CDR3 protein: CASSFTGTYEQYF

V gene: TRBV19
J gene: TRBJ1-5
D gene: TRBD1
clone size: NA
CDR3 DNA: TGTGCCAGTAGTATTCCCGGGACAGGGACTCAGCCCCAGCATTTT
CDR3 protein: CASSIPGTGTQPQHF

V gene: TRBV27
J gene: TRBJ2-5
D gene: NA
clone size: NA
CDR3 DNA: TGTGCCAGCAGTCTCAGGGTTGGGGAGACCCAGTACTTC
CDR3 protein: CASSLRVGETQYF

V gene: TRBV6-5
J gene: TRBJ1-1
D gene: TRBD1
clone size: once
CDR3 DNA: TGTGCCAGCAGTTATGGACAGGAGAACACTGAAGCTTTCTTT
CDR3 protein: CASSYGQENTEAFF

V gene: TRBV10-1
J gene: TRBJ1-2
D gene: NA
clone size: NA
CDR3 DNA: TGCGCCAGCAGTGAGGGCTTCCATGGCTACACCTTC
CDR3 protein: CASSEGFHGYTF

V gene: TRBV2
J gene: TRBJ1-2
D gene: NA
clone size: NA
CDR3 DNA: TGTGCCAGCAGGCCTCAGCGACAGTTCAACTATGGCTACACCTTC
CDR3 protein: CASRPQRQFNYGYTF

V gene: TRBV6-5
J gene: TRBJ2-2
D gene: TRBD1
clone size: NA
CDR3 DNA: TGTGCCAGCAGTTACGGGGCAGGGGGTTTTACCGGGGAGCTGTTTTTT
CDR3 protein: CASSYGAGGFTGELFF

V gene: TRBV6-6
J gene: TRBJ1-5
D gene: NA
clone size: NA
CDR3 DNA: TGTGCCAGCAGTTACTCTACAGCTCAGCCCCAGCATTTT
CDR3 protein: CASSYSTAQPQHF

V gene: TRBV19
J gene: TRBJ1-2
D gene: NA
clone size: few
CDR3 DNA: TGTGCCAGTCGCGTTATACAGGGAAGTGGCTACACCTTC
CDR3 protein: CASRVIQGSGYTF

V gene: TRBV27
J gene: TRBJ1-5
D gene: TRBD1
clone size: NA
CDR3 DNA: TGTGCCAGCAGCCTGACAGGGGCCGGGCCCCAGCATTTT
CDR3 protein: CASSLTGAGPQHF

V gene: TRBV15
J gene: TRBJ2-1
D gene: TRBD1
clone size: NA
CDR3 DNA: TGTGCCACCAGCAGAGGGACAGGGAGGAATGAGCAGTTCTTC
CDR3 protein: CATSRGTGRNEQFF

V gene: TRBV5-6
J gene: TRBJ1-2
D gene: TRBD1
clone size: NA
CDR3 DNA: TGTGCCAGCAGCTCCTGGGACAGGGAAGCCTATGGCTACACCTTC
CDR3 protein: CASSSWDREAYGYTF

V gene: TRBV6-1
J gene: TRBJ2-3
D gene: TRBD1
clone size: once
CDR3 DNA: TGTGCCAGCAGTGAAGCCACGGGAAACAGACAGGGGGCGGAGACGCAGTATTTT
CDR3 protein: CASSEATGNRQGAETQYF

V gene: TRBV7-9
J gene: TRBJ1-3
D gene: NA
clone size: NA
CDR3 DNA: TGTGCCAGCAGCTTAGACAGCTCTGGAAACACCATATATTTT
CDR3 protein: CASSLDSSGNTIYF

V gene: TRBV29-1
J gene: TRBJ1-1
D gene: TRBD1
clone size: NA
CDR3 DNA: TGCAGCGCCAAGACAGGGGACACTGAAGCTTTCTTT
CDR3 protein: CSAKTGDTEAFF

V gene: TRBV5-1
J gene: TRBJ2-2
D gene: NA
clone size: once
CDR3 DNA: TGCGCCAGCAGCCGACCGCCAGGGAGGCTTCCCGGGGAGCTGTTTTTT
CDR3 protein: CASSRPPGRLPGELFF

V gene: TRBV2
J gene: TRBJ1-4
D gene: NA
clone size: once
CDR3 DNA: TGTGCCAGCAGTGAAGCAAGGGGAAATGAAAAACTGTTTTTT
CDR3 protein: CASSEARGNEKLFF

V gene: TRBV30
J gene: TRBJ1-2
D gene: NA
clone size: NA
CDR3 DNA: TGTGCCTGGAGTGACGGGAAGCATAGCTATGGCTACACCTTC
CDR3 protein: CAWSDGKHSYGYTF

V gene: TRBV7-2
J gene: TRBJ1-1
D gene: NA
clone size: NA
CDR3 DNA: TGTGCCAGCAGATCCGGGACACTGAACACTGAAGCTTTCTTT
CDR3 protein: CASRSGTLNTEAFF

V gene: TRBV9
J gene: TRBJ1-6
D gene: NA
clone size: once
CDR3 DNA: TGTGCCAGCAGCCCACTCCGCGGATGGGAGGAATCACCCCTCCACTTT
CDR3 protein: CASSPLRGWEESPLHF

V gene: TRBV25-1
J gene: TRBJ2-1
D gene: TRBD1
clone size: NA
CDR3 DNA: TGTGCAGCCTCACAGGGGACAGTCTACAATGAGCAGTTCTTC
CDR3 protein: CAASQGTVYNEQFF

V gene: TRBV7-2
J gene: TRBJ1-3
D gene: TRBD1
clone size: NA
CDR3 DNA: TGTGCCAGCAGCCCTTCGACAGGGCCCGGAAACACCATATATTTT
CDR3 protein: CASSPSTGPGNTIYF

V gene: TRBV14
J gene: TRBJ2-2
D gene: NA
clone size: NA
CDR3 DNA: TGTGCCAGCAGCCAACTAGCCGTCGCGCCCGGGGAGCTGTTTTTT
CDR3 protein: CASSQLAVAPGELFF

V gene: TRBV19
J gene: TRBJ1-4
D gene: TRBD1
clone size: NA
CDR3 DNA: TGTGCCAGTAGTGTCCGACAGGGTGGGGAAAAACTGTTTTTT
CDR3 protein: CASSVRQGGEKLFF

V gene: TRBV6-5
J gene: TRBJ1-2
D gene: NA
clone size: NA
CDR3 DNA: TGTGCCAGCAGTTCTCTCTACTATGGCTACACCTTC
CDR3 protein: CASSSLYYGYTF

V gene: TRBV5-1
J gene: TRBJ2-7
D gene: TRBD1
clone size: NA
CDR3 DNA: TGCGCCAGCAGCGAGACAGGGATGAGCTCCTACGAGCAGTACTTC
CDR3 protein: CASSETGMSSYEQYF

V gene: TRBV14
J gene: TRBJ2-7
D gene: TRBD2
clone size: once
CDR3 DNA: TGTGCCAGCAGCCGCGGGGGAGGGACCTCTACAACATACGAGCAGTACTTC
CDR3 protein: CASSRGGGTSTTYEQYF

V gene: TRBV2
J gene: TRBJ1-1
D gene: TRBD1
clone size: once
CDR3 DNA: TGTGCCAGCACATGGGGACAGGGGGCTTCGAACACTGAAGCTTTCTTT
CDR3 protein: CASTWGQGASNTEAFF

V gene: TRBV5-1
J gene: TRBJ2-7
D gene: TRBD1
clone size: NA
CDR3 DNA: TGCGCCAGCAGCCCGGGGACAGGGGGCTACGAGCAGTACTTC
CDR3 protein: CASSPGTGGYEQYF

V gene: TRBV10-3
J gene: TRBJ2-5
D gene: NA
clone size: NA
CDR3 DNA: TGTGCCATCAGTGACCAACAGGGAAGGGAGACCCAGTACTTC
CDR3 protein: CAISDQQGRETQYF

V gene: TRBV25-1
J gene: TRBJ1-1
D gene: NA
clone size: NA
CDR3 DNA: TGTGCCAGCAGAACTGAGAACACTGAAGCTTTCTTT
CDR3 protein: CASRTENTEAFF

V gene: TRBV19
J gene: TRBJ2-1
D gene: TRBD2
clone size: NA
CDR3 DNA: TGTGCCAGTAGTACCCCTAGCGGGGCCTCCTACAATGAGCAGTTCTTC
CDR3 protein: CASSTPSGASYNEQFF

V gene: TRBV6-6
J gene: TRBJ2-2
D gene: NA
clone size: NA
CDR3 DNA: TGTGCCAGCAGTTTAAACAAAAAGACCGGGGAGCTGTTTTTT
CDR3 protein: CASSLNKKTGELFF

V gene: TRBV10-3
J gene: TRBJ1-2
D gene: NA
clone size: NA
CDR3 DNA: TGTGCCATCAGCTCTACCGGGGGTAATAACTATGGCTACACCTTC
CDR3 protein: CAISSTGGNNYGYTF

V gene: TRBV7-3
J gene: TRBJ2-2
D gene: NA
clone size: NA
CDR3 DNA: TGTGCCAGCAGCTTAAGGCGAGCAGGGGACGGGGAGCTGTTTTTT
CDR3 protein: CASSLRRAGDGELFF